This TCR beta chain was retrieved from a study of blood T cell repertoires in COVID-19. Turning to the study itself: PBMCs, B-cell-depleted T cells, or T cells were the source of the cDNA or gDNA that made up the material.

Original methodology: Amplification from reference gene primers served as the basis for estimated nucleated cell counts. The assay was immunoSEQ multiplex PCR, and TCRdb's table has in-frame clones only and misses some. V and J calls and clone size are given by that table; D and trimming were obtained from the DNA. This sample has approximately 50,000 clones, with more than 80% found just once. Trimming shortened V by 8 bases and J by 7 bases, and 20 bases separated the two germline ends. This CDR3 comprises 14 residues. Germline CDR1 and CDR2: MNHEY and SMNVEV (reference sequence). The sequenced sample was peripheral blood. The clonotype was recovered from a man aged 60 to 75 with acute or convalescent COVID-19. V is TRBV27 and J is TRBJ2-5; TRBD1 is a possible D gene (5 bases). CDR3 nucleotide sequence: TGTGCCAGCGCCGAATTGGGGCAGGGCGCGACCCAGTACTTC. Protein product: CASAELGQGATQYF.